The 25 T cell receptor beta chains in this list originate from one sample, sequenced in a study of vaccination effects on CD4 cells after COVID-19. Their cognate antigens are unknown. After less than twelve days in culture, the CD4+ T cells were isolated. Method: immunoSEQ multiplex PCR; TCRdb's copy keeps in-frame clones and lacks some. The table shows about 64,000 clones, with just over 70% occurring only once. Here the sequenced sample was CD4+ T cells from PBMCs cultured without peptide, taken before COVID-19 vaccination. The receptors stem from a human donor who had a prior SARS-CoV-2 infection.

The CDR3 bases are TGTGCCAGCAGCGGGGGGGCCAGGGATGAAAAACTGTTTTTT. Translated, it gives CASSGGARDEKLFF. The rearrangement joins TRBV9 to TRBJ1-4; D is possibly TRBD1 (6 bases). Per the germline V gene, CDR1 is SGDLS and CDR2 is YYNGEE. The CDR3 runs to 14 residues. V was pared by 3 bases and J by 6 bases, with 12 bases between.

The V gene is TRBV30, the J gene TRBJ2-7; 10 bases are shared with TRBD1. Germline V CDR1 and CDR2: GTSNPN, SVGIG (reference sequence). The CDR3 has 15 amino acids. The junction had 6 bases not matched to a gene; V was cut back by 1 base and J by 3 bases. The chain's CDR3 is CAWSDPGQGIYEQYF. Written as DNA, the CDR3 is TGTGCCTGGAGTGATCCGGGACAGGGGATCTACGAGCAGTACTTC. The full variable domain, with the rest looked up from reference TRBV30 and TRBJ2-7, is SQTIHQWPATLVQPVGSPLSLECTVEGTSNPNLYWYRQAAGRGLQLLFYSVGIGQISSEVPQNLSASRPQDRQFILSSKKLLLSDSGFYLCAWSDPGQGIYEQYFGPGTRLTVT.

The chain recombines TRBV2 with TRBJ1-2; TRBD1 matches at 8 bases. Germline V gives CDR1 SNHLY, CDR2 FYNNEI. This CDR3 comprises 12 residues. CDR3 sequence reads: CAQGRGPYGYTF. CDR3 nucleotides: TGTGCACAAGGCAGGGGGCCTTATGGCTACACCTTC.

There are a few counts of this clone. CDR3 bases: TGTGCCATCAGGCGGACAGAGTACAATGAGCAGTTCTTC. This encodes CAIRRTEYNEQFF. The V and J genes are TRBV10-3 and TRBJ2-1; tentative D call: TRBD1 (6 bases). The CDR3 covers 13 residues. V was cut by 6 bases and J by 4 bases, with 10 bases left in between. Germline CDR1 and CDR2: ENHRY and SYGVKD.

The chain employs TRBV7-2 and TRBJ1-3; D remains ambiguous. This CDR3 contains 13 residues. Looked up from germline, CDR1 is SGHTA and CDR2 is FQGNSA. Trimming removed 5 bases at V and 4 bases at J, with 9 bases between. CDR3 coding DNA: TGTGCCAGCAGCCGCGAGCTAGGAAACACCATATATTTT. Translated, it gives CASSRELGNTIYF.

The chain is built from TRBV3-1 (or the pseudogene TRBV3-2) and TRBJ2-5, with 13 nucleotides matching TRBD2. CDR3 length equals 15 residues. The trim removed 5 bases at V and 4 bases at J, leaving 4 bases unmatched. Per germline, CDR1 LGHDT and CDR2 YNNKEL (reference sequence). DNA for the CDR3: TGTGCCAGCAGCGTACTAGCGGGGGGGCCAGAGACCCAGTACTTC. Translation gives CASSVLAGGPETQYF.

The chain is built from TRBV24-1 and TRBJ2-2; TRBD1 matches at 9 bases. From germline, CDR1 is KGHDR and CDR2 SFDVKD. The V gene end was trimmed by 3 bases and the J gene end by 5 bases; junction bases not matched to a gene: 12. The CDR3 totals 18 residues. CDR3 nucleotides: TGTGCCACCAGTGATAACACCGGGGGACAGGGAGAGACCGGGGAGCTGTTTTTT. This translates into CATSDNTGGQGETGELFF.

The rearrangement links TRBV19 to TRBJ1-1; no reliable D call. Germline lookup yields CDR1 LNHDA and CDR2 SQIVND (reference sequence). CDR3 length: 13 residues. V lost 0 bases to trimming and J lost 11 bases, with 13 bases between them. DNA of the CDR3: TGTGCCAGTAGTATAGATTTCGGGGTTCTGGCTTTCTTT. Translated, it gives CASSIDFGVLAFF. Looking up the rest from reference TRBV19 and TRBJ1-1 gives the full variable domain: DGGITQSPKYLFRKEGQNVTLSCEQNLNHDAMYWYRQDPGQGLRLIYYSQIVNDFQKGDIAEGYSVSREKKESFPLTVTSAQKNPTAFYLCASSIDFGVLAFFGQGTRLTVV.

This chain connects TRBV5-1 to TRBJ1-1; D is perhaps TRBD1 (6 bases). The germline V gene has CDR1 SGHRS and CDR2 YFSETQ. The CDR3 loop spans 14 amino acids. V was cut by 4 bases and J by 4 bases, with 14 bases left in between. This CDR3 is CASSLGTGITEAFF. The DNA of the CDR3 is TGCGCCAGCAGCCTTGGAACAGGGATCACTGAAGCTTTCTTT.

The rearrangement links TRBV11-3 to TRBJ2-7, with D possibly TRBD2 on 6 matching bases. V lost 5 bases to trimming and J lost 8 bases, with 25 bases between them. The CDR3 is 16 amino acids. CDR1 is SGHNT and CDR2 is YENEEA in the germline V gene. CDR3 amino acids: CASSTNRDFPTAQQYF. The CDR3 coding sequence is TGTGCCAGCAGCACAAACCGGGACTTCCCGACGGCCCAGCAGTACTTC.

This sequence joins TRBV6-2 or TRBV6-3 and TRBJ2-7; possible D gene TRBD1, 5 bases. From germline, CDR1 is MNHEY and CDR2 SVGEGT. V lost 6 bases, J lost 6 bases, and 15 bases lay in between. This CDR3 spans 13 amino acids. The CDR3 is CASSPPQGREQYF. In DNA form, the CDR3 reads TGTGCCAGCAGCCCCCCCCAGGGCCGCGAGCAGTACTTC.

The V call is TRBV2, the J call TRBJ2-6; D is ambiguous. The CDR3 extends over 14 amino acids. Trimming pared 4 bases from V and 2 bases from J, leaving 6 bases between. Germline CDR1 SNHLY, CDR2 FYNNEI. CDR3 residues: CASSVATGANVLTF. CDR3 DNA sequence: TGTGCCAGCAGTGTAGCAACTGGGGCCAACGTCCTGACTTTC.

The chain has TRBV7-2 and TRBJ1-1, with TRBD1 as a possible D gene (6 bases). V lost 5 bases and J 4 bases, leaving 20 bases between the germline ends. The CDR3 extends over 16 amino acids. Per germline, CDR1 SGHTA and CDR2 FQGNSA. The CDR3 sequence is CASSPNPTGSGTEAFF. CDR3 in DNA: TGTGCCAGCAGCCCTAACCCCACAGGGTCGGGCACTGAAGCTTTCTTT.

This clone has more than one count but fewer than ten. The CDR3: CASSYETGNTEAFF. CDR3 bases: TGTGCCAGCAGTTATGAAACGGGGAACACTGAAGCTTTCTTT. The chain employs TRBV6-6 and TRBJ1-1; D not resolved. Germline lookup yields CDR1 MNHNY and CDR2 SVGAGI (reference sequence). V was shortened by 3 bases and J by 1 base, with 9 bases between the two germline ends. CDR3 length equals 14 residues.

The chain has TRBV5-6 and TRBJ2-3, with D perhaps TRBD2 (5 bases). Trimming shortened V by 6 bases and J by 1 base, and 12 bases separated the two germline ends. Germline assignment: CDR1 SGHDT and CDR2 YYEEEE. This CDR3 contains 14 residues. CDR3 loop: CASISGPGTDTQYF. The DNA for the CDR3 is TGTGCCAGCATAAGCGGCCCCGGCACAGATACGCAGTATTTT.

The chain couples TRBV24-1 to TRBJ2-2; a possible D gene is TRBD1 (5 bases). Trimming left V 2 bases short and J 6 bases short, with 9 bases between. Germline CDR1 KGHDR, CDR2 SFDVKD. This CDR3 is built from 14 residues. The CDR3 region is CATSDYQGAGELFF. Written as DNA, the CDR3 is TGTGCCACCAGTGATTATCAGGGTGCCGGGGAGCTGTTTTTT.

V and J are TRBV3-1 (or the pseudogene TRBV3-2) and TRBJ2-3; D is uncertain. The CDR3 spans 15 residues. V gave up 4 bases and J gave up 3 bases, with 14 bases separating them. The germline V gene encodes CDR1 LGHDT and CDR2 YNNKEL (reference sequence). In nucleotides, the CDR3 is TGTGCCAGCAGCCGCGGACCCTCACGGACAGATACGCAGTATTTT. Translating it yields CASSRGPSRTDTQYF.

The chain is built from TRBV19 and TRBJ1-5, with 8 bases identical to TRBD1. The CDR3 contains 15 residues. Germline V gene sequence: CDR1 LNHDA, CDR2 SQIVND (reference sequence). V shed 3 bases and J 5 bases; nucleotides not matched to a gene: 6. The chain's CDR3 is CASSIAQGAYQPQHF. The DNA of the CDR3 is TGTGCCAGTAGTATCGCGCAGGGGGCTTATCAGCCCCAGCATTTT.

This chain links TRBV7-6 with TRBJ2-7, with D perhaps TRBD2 (6 bases). The CDR3 covers 14 residues. Trimming took off 0 bases at V and 3 bases at J, with 9 bases between the two ends. From germline, CDR1 is SGHVS and CDR2 FNYEAQ. Here the CDR3 reads CASSLARGGYEQYF. The DNA of the CDR3 is TGTGCCAGCAGCTTAGCGCGGGGCGGCTACGAGCAGTACTTC.

V is TRBV19 and J is TRBJ1-2; D is uncertain. CDR3 length equals 16 residues. Germline values: CDR1 LNHDA, CDR2 SQIVND (reference sequence). The V and J ends lost 3 bases and 0 bases respectively, with 14 bases between them. CDR3 sequence (DNA): TGTGCCAGTAGTATGAGTGGTGTGAGGGCTAACTATGGCTACACCTTC. This gives the protein CASSMSGVRANYGYTF.

The V and J genes are TRBV11-2 and TRBJ2-3, with 7 nucleotides matching TRBD1. This CDR3 spans 15 amino acids. Germline V CDR1 and CDR2: SGHAT, FQNNGV. Unmatched junction bases numbered 9, after V lost 3 bases and J lost 6 bases. CDR3 DNA: TGTGCCAGCAGCTTCAGGGGGACAACTTGGGATACGCAGTATTTT. Translation gives CASSFRGTTWDTQYF.

This chain links TRBV4-2 with TRBJ2-2, with 8 positions matching TRBD1. CDR1 is LGHNA, CDR2 YNFKEQ, per germline. The CDR3 loop spans 22 amino acids. J lost 4 bases, V lost 0 bases, and 22 bases had no gene match. As DNA, the CDR3 is TGTGCCAGCAGCCAAGAACCCCTCCCCCGACAGGGGTTCCCTAATCCCACCGGGGAGCTGTTTTTT. Residues: CASSQEPLPRQGFPNPTGELFF.

The chain combines TRBV30 with TRBJ1-1; 11 nucleotides match TRBD1. V lost 3 bases, J lost 4 bases, and 7 bases stayed unmatched. There are 15 residues in the CDR3. Germline CDR1 GTSNPN, CDR2 SVGIG (reference sequence). The CDR3 DNA reads as TGTGCCTGGAGCCGAAGGGACAGGGGGGGCACTGAAGCTTTCTTT. This sequence encodes CAWSRRDRGGTEAFF. The full variable domain, with the rest looked up from reference TRBV30 and TRBJ1-1, is SQTIHQWPATLVQPVGSPLSLECTVEGTSNPNLYWYRQAAGRGLQLLFYSVGIGQISSEVPQNLSASRPQDRQFILSSKKLLLSDSGFYLCAWSRRDRGGTEAFFGQGTRLTVV.

The V call is TRBV6-5, the J call TRBJ2-7; 11 nucleotides align to TRBD1. The J segment lost 7 bases and the V segment lost 2 bases, leaving 7 bases of the junction unmatched. Germline V gene lookup returns CDR1 MNHEY and CDR2 SVGAGI. The CDR3 covers 15 residues. The CDR3 nucleotides are TGTGCCAGCAGTTACCTCGGACAGGGGGCTAGTGAGCAGTACTTC. It translates to CASSYLGQGASEQYF.

The chain joins TRBV5-1 to TRBJ2-7; 7 bases fit TRBD1. V lost 4 bases to trimming and J lost 7 bases; unmatched junction nucleotides: 17. Germline CDR1 reads SGHRS; CDR2 reads YFSETQ. The CDR3 totals 16 residues. The CDR3 DNA reads TGCGCCAGCAGCCTAACCGGACAGGTCTTTCAGGGAGAGCAGTACTTC. It is translated as CASSLTGQVFQGEQYF. Full variable domain (missing parts from reference TRBV5-1 and TRBJ2-7): KAGVTQTPRYLIKTRGQQVTLSCSPISGHRSVSWYQQTPGQGLQFLFEYFSETQRNKGNFPGRFSGRQFSNSRSEMNVSTLELGDSALYLCASSLTGQVFQGEQYFGPGTRLTVT.